Shown below are 30 T cell receptor beta chains from a single sample sequenced in a study of T cell responses to AZD1222 COVID-19 vaccine. Profiling relied on immunoSEQ multiplex PCR, and the TCRdb table lists in-frame clones only, not all of them. The repertoire includes around 120,000 clones, around nine tenths of them detected once, and around 8.6% sits in the top ten. The sequencing here drew on peripheral blood, taken on day 0 of AZD1222 vaccination. These receptors all come from an adult in good health.

J is TRBJ2-2 and V is TRBV5-1, with 8 positions matching TRBD1. Germline assignment: CDR1 SGHRS and CDR2 YFSETQ. CDR3 length: 16 amino acids. Losses at the gene ends were 1 base for V and 3 bases for J; bases not matched to a gene: 5. This chain's CDR3 is CASSLIRGPDTGELFF. CDR3 DNA: TGCGCCAGCAGCTTGATCAGGGGGCCCGACACCGGGGAGCTGTTTTTT. Drawing the rest from reference TRBV5-1 and TRBJ2-2, the complete variable domain is KAGVTQTPRYLIKTRGQQVTLSCSPISGHRSVSWYQQTPGQGLQFLFEYFSETQRNKGNFPGRFSGRQFSNSRSEMNVSTLELGDSALYLCASSLIRGPDTGELFFGEGSRLTVL.

This chain uses TRBV18 with TRBJ1-2, with D perhaps TRBD1 (6 bases). The germline V gene has CDR1 KGHSH and CDR2 LQKENI. V was clipped by 5 bases and J by 1 base, with 11 bases between them. The CDR3 contains 14 residues. The CDR3, as DNA: TGTGCCAGCTCATCGACAGGAAATAACTATGGCTACACCTTC. Its translation: CASSSTGNNYGYTF. Together with reference TRBV18 and TRBJ1-2, the CDR3 gives the full variable domain: NAGVMQNPRHLVRRRGQEARLRCSPMKGHSHVYWYRQLPEEGLKFMVYLQKENIIDESGMPKERFSAEFPKEGPSILRIQQVVRGDSAAYFCASSSTGNNYGYTFGSGTRLTVV.

This chain connects TRBV7-3 to TRBJ2-7; TRBD1 agrees at 9 bases. With 3 bases clipped from V and 2 bases from J, the junction kept 5 bases outside the gene matches. Germline V lookup: CDR1 SGHTA, CDR2 FQGTGA. CDR3 size: 15 residues. CDR3 DNA sequence: TGTGCCAGCAGCTTTGATGGGACAGGGACCTACGAGCAGTACTTC. This sequence encodes CASSFDGTGTYEQYF.

This chain connects TRBV12-3 or TRBV12-4 to TRBJ2-7; D gene ambiguous. The CDR3 covers 12 residues. Trimming shortened V by 5 bases and J by 1 base, and 6 bases separated the two germline ends. CDR3 protein: CASSQLSYEQYF. In nucleotides, the CDR3 is TGTGCCAGCAGTCAACTATCCTACGAGCAGTACTTC.

In its sample, this clone was seen once. The V and J genes are TRBV25-1 and TRBJ1-3; D gene unclear. V was clipped by 1 base and J by 0 bases, with 16 bases between them. The CDR3 sequence is 18 residues long. Per germline, CDR1 MGHDK and CDR2 SYGVNS. The CDR3, as DNA: TGTGCCAGCAGTGAATTTGTAATTTCGTCCGACTCTGGAAACACCATATATTTT. Translating gives CASSEFVISSDSGNTIYF.

The V and J genes are TRBV5-1 and TRBJ2-5; D gene unclear. The CDR3 runs to 14 residues. The V end lost 0 bases, the J end lost 5 bases, and 11 bases lay between the germline ends. Germline V gene sequence: CDR1 SGHRS, CDR2 YFSETQ. The CDR3 loop is CASSLVTAKETQYF. Written as DNA, the CDR3 is TGCGCCAGCAGCTTGGTGACGGCGAAGGAGACCCAGTACTTC.

The gene calls are TRBV5-4 and TRBJ1-2; the match to TRBD1 covers 8 bases. Germline CDR1 reads SGHNT; CDR2 reads YYREEE (reference sequence). J lost 10 bases, V lost 5 bases, and 10 bases had no gene match. The CDR3 sequence is 13 residues long. The CDR3 nucleotides read TGTGCCAGCAGAGCTGGACAGGGCAATTTCTACACCTTC. The encoded protein is CASRAGQGNFYTF.

V gene TRBV5-1 combines with J gene TRBJ2-5; possibly TRBD2 for D (6 bases). CDR3 length equals 16 residues. Germline values: CDR1 SGHRS, CDR2 YFSETQ. Deletions cut 1 base from V and 1 base from J, with 14 bases between. The CDR3 here is CASSLSAGLVQETQYF. DNA for the CDR3: TGCGCCAGCAGCTTGAGTGCGGGGCTGGTCCAAGAGACCCAGTACTTC.

The CDR3 loop reads CASSSQAVGKGEKLFF. The CDR3 DNA is TGTGCCAGCAGCTCCCAGGCTGTTGGTAAGGGCGAAAAACTGTTTTTT. The chain links TRBV13 to TRBJ1-4; D is unresolved. V was clipped by 4 bases and J by 8 bases, with 20 bases between them. This CDR3 region has 16 residues. From germline, CDR1 is PRHDT and CDR2 FYEKMQ (reference sequence).

V is TRBV3-1 (or the pseudogene TRBV3-2) and J is TRBJ1-3; D is ambiguous. Per germline, CDR1 LGHDT and CDR2 YNNKEL (reference sequence). Trimming pared 1 base from V and 4 bases from J, leaving 11 bases between. This CDR3 is built from 15 residues. DNA for the CDR3: TGTGCCAGCAGCCAAGGTTGGGGTTCAGGAAACACCATATATTTT. This sequence encodes CASSQGWGSGNTIYF.

The CDR3 bases are TGTGCCAGCTCAACAATCGGGAGAAACACCATATATTTT. Translated, it gives CASSTIGRNTIYF. This rearrangement joins TRBV27 to TRBJ1-3; D gene ambiguous. The ends were cut back, 8 bases at V and 5 bases at J, with 13 bases in the middle. The CDR3 sequence is 13 residues long. Looked up from germline, CDR1 is MNHEY and CDR2 is SMNVEV (reference sequence).

The chain employs TRBV6-1 and TRBJ1-2; TRBD1 matches 7 bases. The ends lost 4 bases at V and 0 bases at J; junction bases unmatched: 8. Germline assignment: CDR1 MNHNS and CDR2 SASEGT. CDR3 length: 16 residues. The CDR3 spells CASSGVGDSTNYGYTF. The CDR3 DNA is TGTGCCAGCAGTGGGGTAGGGGACAGCACTAACTATGGCTACACCTTC.

The V gene is TRBV6-6, the J gene TRBJ1-2; D is ambiguous. Germline assignment: CDR1 MNHNY and CDR2 SVGAGI (reference sequence). The CDR3 spans 16 residues. V lost 0 bases, J lost 0 bases, and 11 bases lay in between. This chain's CDR3 is CASSYSIRGANYGYTF. In nucleotides, the CDR3 is TGTGCCAGCAGTTACTCGATCCGGGGAGCTAACTATGGCTACACCTTC.

Many counts were recorded for this clone. The CDR3 nucleotides read TGTGCCAGCAGTGAAACCCACCTAGCGGGGACCTACGAGCAGTACTTC. It codes for CASSETHLAGTYEQYF. The J gene is TRBJ2-7, the V gene TRBV6-1, with TRBD2 matching 9 bases. Germline CDR1 MNHNS, CDR2 SASEGT. The V segment lost 2 bases and the J segment 2 bases; nucleotides outside the gene matches: 7. The length of the CDR3 is 16 residues.

The V call is TRBV9, the J call TRBJ2-7; D gene uncertain. The CDR3 is 14 amino acids. V was cut by 0 bases and J by 4 bases, with 11 bases left in between. Germline CDR1 and CDR2: SGDLS and YYNGEE. The DNA for the CDR3 is TGTGCCAGCAGCGTAGCTCTACAGCCTTACGAGCAGTACTTC. It translates to CASSVALQPYEQYF.

This chain links TRBV9 with TRBJ1-1, with 10 positions matching TRBD1. CDR3 length: 17 residues. The V segment lost 0 bases and the J segment 1 base; nucleotides outside the gene matches: 6. Per germline, CDR1 SGDLS and CDR2 YYNGEE. The DNA of the CDR3 is TGTGCCAGCAGCGTAGAGGCGGGACAGGGGCCGAACACTGAAGCTTTCTTT. It is translated as CASSVEAGQGPNTEAFF. The full variable domain, rest sourced from reference TRBV9 and TRBJ1-1, is DSGVTQTPKHLITATGQRVTLRCSPRSGDLSVYWYQQSLDQGLQFLIQYYNGEERAKGNILERFSAQQFPDLHSELNLSSLELGDSALYFCASSVEAGQGPNTEAFFGQGTRLTVV.

This clone came up once. The chain recombines TRBV7-8 with TRBJ1-2; TRBD1 aligns across 7 bases. The CDR3 extends over 14 amino acids. Unmatched junction bases numbered 6, after V lost 4 bases and J lost 4 bases. The V gene's germline CDR1 is SGHVS and CDR2 FQNEAQ. The CDR3 DNA reads TGTGCCAGCAGCTATACAGGGGACCCCTATGGCTACACCTTC. This codes for CASSYTGDPYGYTF.

The chain joins TRBV11-2 to TRBJ1-1; 7 nucleotides line up with TRBD1. V was clipped by 6 bases and J by 5 bases; unmatched bases: 6. Germline V gene lookup returns CDR1 SGHAT and CDR2 FQNNGV. The CDR3 has 13 residues. The CDR3 reads CASSPDRETEAFF. As DNA, the CDR3 is TGTGCCAGCAGTCCTGACAGGGAGACTGAAGCTTTCTTT. The complete variable domain, with remaining parts taken from reference TRBV11-2 and TRBJ1-1, reads EAGVAQSPRYKIIEKRQSVAFWCNPISGHATLYWYQQILGQGPKLLIQFQNNGVVDDSQLPKDRFSAERLKGVDSTLKIQPAKLEDSAVYLCASSPDRETEAFFGQGTRLTVV.

The chain carries TRBV9 and TRBJ2-1, with a possible D match to TRBD2 (6 bases). CDR3 length equals 14 residues. V lost 0 bases and J lost 7, with 11 bases in between. Per the germline V gene, CDR1 is SGDLS and CDR2 is YYNGEE. CDR3 sequence reads: CASSVAALANEQFF. Here the CDR3 DNA reads TGTGCCAGCAGCGTAGCTGCGCTAGCGAATGAGCAGTTCTTC.

The chain couples TRBV11-1 to TRBJ1-1; D is unclear. Trimming pared 2 bases from V and 8 bases from J, leaving 12 bases between. CDR3 length: 13 residues. Germline CDR1 SGHAT, CDR2 FQDESV (reference sequence). The CDR3 here is CASSLLLEGEAFF. Written as DNA, the CDR3 is TGTGCCAGCAGCTTATTGTTGGAAGGGGAAGCTTTCTTT.

The V call is TRBV5-6, the J call TRBJ2-5, with D perhaps being TRBD1 or TRBD2 (5 bases each). The V gene lost 6 bases and the J gene lost 5 bases, with 14 bases spanning the gap. Germline CDR1 and CDR2: SGHDT and YYEEEE. The CDR3 consists of 13 residues. The CDR3 loop is CASTVTWGETQYF. The CDR3 DNA reads as TGTGCCAGCACCGTAACCTGGGGGGAGACCCAGTACTTC. The variable domain in full, completed from reference TRBV5-6 and TRBJ2-5, reads DAGVTQSPTHLIKTRGQQVTLRCSPKSGHDTVSWYQQALGQGPQFIFQYYEEEERQRGNFPDRFSGHQFPNYSSELNVNALLLGDSALYLCASTVTWGETQYFGPGTRLLVL.

The chain carries TRBV20-1 and TRBJ1-1; D is perhaps TRBD1 (6 bases). The V gene's germline CDR1 is DFQATT and CDR2 SNEGSKA (reference sequence). With 3 bases removed from V and 2 bases from J, the gap between germline ends came to 10 bases. This CDR3 has 13 residues. The CDR3 bases are TGCAGTGCTAGTCGGGACACCAACACTGAAGCTTTCTTT. Translation gives CSASRDTNTEAFF.

The gene calls are TRBV7-8 and TRBJ1-1; D is unresolved. Germline assignment: CDR1 SGHVS and CDR2 FQNEAQ. V dropped 2 bases and J dropped 4 bases, with 8 bases sitting between them. This CDR3 has 13 residues. CDR3 nucleotides: TGTGCCAGCAGCTTATCTATGATCACTGAAGCTTTCTTT. It specifies CASSLSMITEAFF.

The V and J genes are TRBV5-6 and TRBJ2-1; the D gene is possibly TRBD1 (5 bases). Per germline, CDR1 SGHDT and CDR2 YYEEEE. The V end lost 5 bases, the J end lost 9 bases, and 9 bases lay between the germline ends. This CDR3 region has 11 residues. The CDR3 DNA sequence: TGTGCCAGCAGACTGGGGCCTGAGCAGTTCTTC. Translated: CASRLGPEQFF. The complete variable domain, with remaining parts taken from reference TRBV5-6 and TRBJ2-1, reads DAGVTQSPTHLIKTRGQQVTLRCSPKSGHDTVSWYQQALGQGPQFIFQYYEEEERQRGNFPDRFSGHQFPNYSSELNVNALLLGDSALYLCASRLGPEQFFGPGTRLTVL.

The CDR3 loop is CASSSGAVNTGELFF. The CDR3 nucleotides are TGCGCCAGCAGCTCCGGGGCAGTTAACACCGGGGAGCTGTTTTTT. This sequence joins TRBV5-1 and TRBJ2-2, with D possibly being TRBD1 or TRBD2 (5 bases each). The CDR3 is 15 amino acids. Germline CDR1 and CDR2: SGHRS and YFSETQ. Trimming removed 3 bases at V and 2 bases at J, with 11 bases between.

The rearrangement uses TRBV7-6 and TRBJ1-5, with TRBD1 as a possible D gene (5 bases). The CDR3 spans 15 residues. Trimming removed 5 bases at V and 4 bases at J, with 15 bases between. Germline V lookup: CDR1 SGHVS, CDR2 FNYEAQ. The CDR3 DNA is TGTGCCAGCAGCCACAGTTGGTGGGGGAATCAGCCCCAGCATTTT. Its translation: CASSHSWWGNQPQHF.

V gene TRBV2 combines with J gene TRBJ2-6; a weak D match, TRBD1 (5 bases). The CDR3 is 14 amino acids. Germline V lookup: CDR1 SNHLY, CDR2 FYNNEI. The V gene lost 5 bases and the J gene lost 1 base, with 6 bases spanning the gap. This CDR3 reads CASSQGSGANVLTF. The CDR3 DNA reads TGTGCCAGCAGTCAGGGTTCTGGGGCCAACGTCCTGACTTTC. The whole variable domain, filled in from reference TRBV2 and TRBJ2-6, reads EPEVTQTPSHQVTQMGQEVILRCVPISNHLYFYWYRQILGQKVEFLVSFYNNEISEKSEIFDDQFSVERPDGSNFTLKIRSTKLEDSAMYFCASSQGSGANVLTFGAGSRLTVL.

The chain joins TRBV19 to TRBJ1-2; D remains ambiguous. The V gene lost 4 bases and the J gene lost 8 bases, with 17 bases spanning the gap. CDR1 and CDR2 (germline): LNHDA, SQIVND (reference sequence). The CDR3 runs to 14 residues. CDR3: CASSSLLGNLGYTF. As DNA, the CDR3 is TGTGCCAGTAGTAGCCTCCTCGGCAATTTAGGCTACACCTTC.

The chain combines TRBV2 with TRBJ1-4; 12 bases agree with TRBD1. V shed 3 bases and J 5 bases; nucleotides not matched to a gene: 7. Per germline, CDR1 SNHLY and CDR2 FYNNEI. The length of the CDR3 is 17 residues. CDR3 sequence: CASSDPGQGAVNEKLFF. In nucleotides, the CDR3 is TGTGCCAGCAGTGATCCGGGACAGGGGGCAGTAAATGAAAAACTGTTTTTT.

The V and J genes are TRBV6-5 and TRBJ1-6; 9 bases agree with TRBD1. The ends lost 6 bases at V and 9 bases at J; junction bases unmatched: 9. Looked up from germline, CDR1 is MNHEY and CDR2 is SVGAGI. The CDR3 is 15 amino acids. The CDR3 protein is CASRRGTGSGSPLHF. The CDR3 DNA is TGTGCCAGCAGACGGGGGACAGGGTCCGGTTCACCCCTCCACTTT.